This entry is about one TCR beta chain. Its matching antigen is unknown. The sample comes from a study of T-cell reconstitution after alpha-beta-depleted transplantation in children. General observations from the study: Reports say that about two months after transplant, the alpha-beta T cells came out of several hundred graft clones that had expanded. The high TCRbeta diversity at day 60 in some patients came from surviving recipient T cells and thymic progenitors. T-cell numbers and diversity one year post-transplant derived largely from freshly generated T cells.

During its preparation, the TCRbeta library received unique molecular identifiers. MiXCR, applied by TCRdb to the PCR reads, yields one record per CDR3 protein. The sample has fewer than 400,000 distinct CDR3 sequences, 23% seen once; the top ten hold approximately 9.9%. The CDR3 runs 14 residues. Trimming took off 2 bases at V and 0 bases at J, with 8 bases between the two ends. Germline V gene sequence: CDR1 DFQATT, CDR2 SNEGSKA (reference sequence). The receptor comes from a male patient under 18 who had a stem cell transplant for acute lymphoblastic leukemia, so the T cells may come from the graft donor. This sample comprised PBMCs, mostly from graft donor cells, obtained 180 days after TCRalphabeta/CD19-depleted stem cell transplant. The chain couples TRBV20-1 to TRBJ2-4; possible D gene TRBD2, 5 bases. CDR3 bases: TGCAGTGCTAGAAAGGGAGTAGCCAAAAACATTCAGTACTTC. This sequence encodes CSARKGVAKNIQYF.